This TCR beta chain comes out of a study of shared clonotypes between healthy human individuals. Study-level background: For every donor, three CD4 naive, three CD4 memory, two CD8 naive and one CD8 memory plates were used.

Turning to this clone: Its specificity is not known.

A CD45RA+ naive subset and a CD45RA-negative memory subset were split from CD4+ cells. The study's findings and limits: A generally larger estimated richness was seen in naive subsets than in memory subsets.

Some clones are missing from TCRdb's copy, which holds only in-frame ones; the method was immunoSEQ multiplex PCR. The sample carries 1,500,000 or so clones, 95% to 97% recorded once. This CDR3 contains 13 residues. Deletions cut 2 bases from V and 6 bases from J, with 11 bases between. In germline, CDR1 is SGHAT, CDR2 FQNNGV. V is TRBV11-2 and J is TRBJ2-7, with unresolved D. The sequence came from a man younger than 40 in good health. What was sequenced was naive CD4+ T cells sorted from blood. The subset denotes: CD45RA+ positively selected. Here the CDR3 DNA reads TGTGCCAGCAGCTTAAGGGTTCGAGGCGAGCAGTACTTC. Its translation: CASSLRVRGEQYF.